This TCR beta chain stems from a study of blood T cell repertoires in COVID-19. Study at large: There were acute and convalescent COVID-19 samples, and they came from the United States, Italy and Spain. In each case, the material was cDNA or gDNA derived from T cells, B-cell-depleted T cells, or PBMCs.

Authors' data handling: Reference gene primer amplification gave estimated nucleated cell counts. Method: immunoSEQ multiplex PCR; TCRdb's copy keeps in-frame clones and lacks some. The DNA gave D and trimming, while V, J and clone size come from that table. This sample has 97,000 or so clones, with around nine tenths found just once. The sequenced sample was peripheral blood. The receptor comes from a man aged 45-65 years with active or convalescent COVID-19.

The CDR3 here is CASSSQGASTDTQYF. CDR3 coding DNA: TGTGCCAGCAGCTCCCAGGGGGCCAGCACAGATACGCAGTATTTT. The V and J genes are TRBV7-9 and TRBJ2-3; 8 positions match TRBD1. V lost 4 bases to trimming and J lost 0 bases; unmatched junction nucleotides: 3. This CDR3 is 15 amino acids long. Germline V gives CDR1 SEHNR, CDR2 FQNEAQ (reference sequence).